Listed here is a single TCR beta chain. This receptor's antigen is unknown. Base qualities are not recorded, but no much larger clone differs from it by a single base. Reads for this sample came from an Illumina MiSeq. Per the authors' processing: The Shannon-Wiener index, calculated in VDJtools, was used to measure repertoire diversity. A TCRbeta clonotype counted as expanded if its clonotype frequency was 3 or higher. In TCRdb, the public reads were trimmed at Q25 with fastp and aligned with MiXCR, with productive beta chains retained. Each CDR3 protein gets just one entry, which takes the most common genes and DNA from the rows behind it. These V and J calls are TCRdb output, not the study's own analysis. This sample lists 760 or so distinct CDR3 sequences; around 15% were detected once. 7.1% of the sample comes from the top ten. The data belong to a study of precursors of human CD4 cytotoxic T cells listed by TCRdb under 2018. General notes on the study: In total, around 15 donors contributed CD4+ memory subsets to the bulk TCR-seq analysis. TCR-seq analysis of about 14 donors yielded TCRalpha and TCRbeta chain sequences (table S7).

Bulk UMI-based TCR sequencing was performed on four sorted CD4+ memory subsets (TCM, TEM, IL-7Rhigh TEMRA, IL-7R- TEMRA) to test a precursor-effector relationship among CD4 cytotoxic T cells. Cells were obtained from peripheral blood mononuclear cells that had been isolated from human blood. Beyond this particular receptor, the publication reports: Compared with TCM and TEM subsets, the IL-7Rhigh and IL-7R- TEMRA subsets had more restricted TCR repertoires, with lower diversity and more expanded clonotypes. Only about 95% of the 14 donors were included in some of the bulk TCR-seq comparisons, which suggests that not every subset was available for every donor. A larger fraction of IL-7Rhigh TEMRA clonotypes than of TEM or TCM clonotypes was made up of expanded effector clonotypes. The limitation that the direction of differentiation between precursor and effector cells cannot be definitively established by a human observational design was noted by the authors.

Counted from cysteine to phenylalanine, this CDR3 has 15 amino acids. Of the read, only the CDR3 DNA is kept; its 45 bases are in frame from base 1. CDR1 SGHRS and CDR2 YFSETQ are derived from the germline V gene. Unmatched junction bases come to 6, with V trimmed by 3 bases and J by 5 bases. The rearranged chain carries TRBV5-1 and TRBJ2-5, with TRBD1 identical over 11 junction bases. The sequencing input was memory CD4+ T cells from blood (PBMCs). The origin of this receptor is a human donor in good health. The bases are TGCGCCAGCAGCTCCGGGACAGGGGGTCGGGAGACCCAGTACTTC. The encoded protein is CASSSGTGGRETQYF.